The following is a TCR beta chain sequence with its context. The source of the sample is a study of blood T cells in healthy people across ages. The second PCR ran about 6 to 11 cycles with a sample-barcoded 5' primer and J-beta primers. MiXCR, applied by TCRdb to the 5' RACE reads, yields one record per CDR3 protein. Of 1.8 million or so distinct CDR3 sequences listed, more than 35% are singletons. The CDR3 contains 14 residues. CDR1 and CDR2 (germline): DFQATT, SNEGSKA (reference sequence). V shed 3 bases and J shed 6 bases, with 17 bases lying between them. The extraction recovered at least 5.5 micrograms of total RNA per sample.

Sequences were obtained from blood. The chain couples TRBV20-1 to TRBJ1-1; TRBD1 is a possible D gene (5 bases). The clonotype originates from a human donor in good health. The CDR3: CSARDRRGGAEAFF. Written as DNA, the CDR3 is TGCAGTGCTAGGGATCGTAGGGGTGGGGCTGAAGCTTTCTTT.